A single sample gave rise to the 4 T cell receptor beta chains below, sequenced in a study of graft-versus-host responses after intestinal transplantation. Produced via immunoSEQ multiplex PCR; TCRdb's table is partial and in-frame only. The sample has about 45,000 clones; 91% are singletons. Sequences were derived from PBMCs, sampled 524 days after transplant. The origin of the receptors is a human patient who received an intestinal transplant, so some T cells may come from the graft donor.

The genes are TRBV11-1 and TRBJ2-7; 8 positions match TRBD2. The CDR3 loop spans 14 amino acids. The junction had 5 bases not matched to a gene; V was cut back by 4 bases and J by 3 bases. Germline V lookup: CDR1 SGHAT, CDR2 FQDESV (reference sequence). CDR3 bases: TGTGCCAGCAGCTCCTTGGCGGGGGGCTACGAGCAGTACTTC. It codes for CASSSLAGGYEQYF.

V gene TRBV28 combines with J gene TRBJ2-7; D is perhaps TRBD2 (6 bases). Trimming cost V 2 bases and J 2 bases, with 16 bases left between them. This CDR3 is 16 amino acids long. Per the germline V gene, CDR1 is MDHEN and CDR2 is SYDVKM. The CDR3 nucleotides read TGTGCCAGCAGTTTAGCGGTTCCGGGACTCACCTACGAGCAGTACTTC. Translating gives CASSLAVPGLTYEQYF.

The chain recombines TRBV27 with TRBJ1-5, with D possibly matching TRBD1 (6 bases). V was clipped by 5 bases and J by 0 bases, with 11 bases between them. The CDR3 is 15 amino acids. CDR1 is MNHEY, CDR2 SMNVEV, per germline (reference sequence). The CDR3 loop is CASSPRTASNQPQHF. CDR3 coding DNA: TGTGCCAGCAGTCCGCGGACAGCTAGCAATCAGCCCCAGCATTTT.

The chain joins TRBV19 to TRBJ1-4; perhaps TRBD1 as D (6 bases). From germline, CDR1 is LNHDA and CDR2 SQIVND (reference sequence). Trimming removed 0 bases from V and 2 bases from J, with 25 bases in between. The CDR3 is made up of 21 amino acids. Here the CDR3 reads CASSIDPIVPGQSGTNEKLFF. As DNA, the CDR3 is TGTGCCAGTAGTATAGACCCGATCGTGCCCGGACAGTCAGGGACTAATGAAAAACTGTTTTTT.